These T cell receptor beta chains were read from a single sample in a study of T cells in Graves' hyperthyroidism and ophthalmopathy. TCRdb analysed the multiplex PCR reads with MiXCR anew, one entry per CDR3 protein. The sample yields hundreds of thousands of distinct CDR3 sequences, approximately 16% seen once. The specimen was blood. These receptors originate from a man aged 35-49 years with Graves' hyperthyroidism. CDR3s include the opening cysteine and the closing phenylalanine or tryptophan. A D gene is named only where the DNA matches it firmly. Only part of the rows carry a size: once, few, many, or a class if the clone is expanded.

TRBJ2-7 15 - once TRBV6-1 TGTGCCAGCAGTCCATACACGGGACAAGACTACGAGCAGTACTTC CASSPYTGQDYEQYF
TRBJ2-7 13 - many TRBV5-1 TGCGCCAGCAGCACGGACCGATTCTACGAGCAGTACTTC CASSTDRFYEQYF
TRBJ2-3 17 TRBD1 few TRBV4-3 TGCGCCAGCAGCCAAGTAACAGGGGGCGTAAGCACAGATACGCAGTATTTT CASSQVTGGVSTDTQYF
TRBJ1-1 18 TRBD1 - TRBV7-2 TGTGCCAGCAGCTTAGTTAGTAGGGGGACAGGGATGAACACTGAAGCTTTCTTT CASSLVSRGTGMNTEAFF
TRBJ2-3 15 - few TRBV4-1 TGCGCCAGCAGCCAAGGTTTAGTACGGCAAGATACGCAGTATTTT CASSQGLVRQDTQYF
TRBJ2-1 15 - few TRBV10-3 TGTGCCATCAGTGTAACAGGGTCTTCCTACAATGAGCAGTTCTTC CAISVTGSSYNEQFF
TRBJ1-6 15 TRBD1 - TRBV4-1 TGCGCCAGCAGCCAAGCCGACAGGGGGCTTTCACCCCTCCACTTT CASSQADRGLSPLHF
TRBJ1-6 14 - - TRBV6-1 TGTGCCAGCAGTGACAATCCAGAGAATTCACCCCTCCACTTT CASSDNPENSPLHF
TRBJ2-2 16 TRBD2 few TRBV20-1 TGCAGTGCATCGGGACTAGCGGGGGGATACACCGGGGAGCTGTTTTTT CSASGLAGGYTGELFF
TRBJ2-1 12 - many TRBV3-1 TGTGCCAGCAGCCAAGTGGAATTCGAGCAGTTCTTC CASSQVEFEQFF
TRBJ1-2 15 TRBD1 many TRBV28 TGTGCCAGCAGCCGGGACTCCGGGACAGCAAATGGCTACACCTTC CASSRDSGTANGYTF